These 30 T cell receptor beta chains were sequenced from one sample in a study of T cell changes during pregnancy in multiple sclerosis. Data came from immunoSEQ multiplex PCR; TCRdb stores just in-frame clones and leaves some out. In the table there are approximately 45,000 clones, roughly 92% of which are singletons. Sequenced here: CD4+ T cells from peripheral blood mononuclear cells, sampled in the first trimester of pregnancy. The receptors were gathered from a female donor with multiple sclerosis, enrolled in a pregnancy study.

This clone was recorded a few times. The chain recombines TRBV5-4 with TRBJ1-1; D is unresolved. The germline CDR1 and CDR2 sequences are SGHNT and YYREEE (reference sequence). Trimming left V 1 base short and J 1 base short, with 5 bases between. The CDR3 has 13 amino acids. The CDR3 region has the DNA TGTGCCAGCAGCTTGCCAGAGAACACTGAAGCTTTCTTT. As protein: CASSLPENTEAFF.

This sequence joins TRBV9 and TRBJ2-1; weak D call: TRBD2 (6 bases). Germline-derived CDR1 and CDR2 are SGDLS and YYNGEE. V was clipped by 0 bases and J by 6 bases, with 19 bases between them. The CDR3 runs to 17 residues. DNA of the CDR3: TGTGCCAGCAGCGTAGCTACGGGGCCCCCCGGGGGCAATGAGCAGTTCTTC. It specifies CASSVATGPPGGNEQFF.

J is TRBJ1-1 and V is TRBV21-1. TRBV21-1 is flagged as a pseudogene. CDR3 length: 15 amino acids. The CDR3 region has the DNA TGTGCCAGCAGCAAAGTCGGGGTTCCTTTGACTGAAGCTTTCTTT. It translates to CASSKVGVPLTEAFF.

The rearrangement joins TRBV2 to TRBJ2-1; 9 bases are a match to TRBD2. Germline V gives CDR1 SNHLY, CDR2 FYNNEI. The V segment lost 3 bases and the J segment 3 bases; nucleotides outside the gene matches: 3. CDR3 length: 15 amino acids. The CDR3 region is CASSEGLANYNEQFF. CDR3 DNA: TGTGCCAGCAGTGAGGGACTAGCTAACTACAATGAGCAGTTCTTC.

The chain has TRBV14 and TRBJ1-4; the match to TRBD1 covers 10 bases. The V gene's germline CDR1 is SGHDN and CDR2 FVKESK. Unmatched junction bases numbered 1, after V lost 1 base and J lost 5 bases. The CDR3 contains 15 residues. The CDR3 DNA reads as TGTGCCAGCAGCCAAGGGGGACAGGGGAATGAAAAACTGTTTTTT. This codes for CASSQGGQGNEKLFF.

V and J are TRBV28 and TRBJ1-5; the D gene is possibly TRBD1 (5 bases). Per germline, CDR1 MDHEN and CDR2 SYDVKM. The ends were cut back, 6 bases at V and 2 bases at J, with 17 bases in the middle. The CDR3 consists of 16 residues. The CDR3, as DNA: TGTGCCAGCAGGGTTGGGGGGACCGGTGGCAATCAGCCCCAGCATTTT. Protein product: CASRVGGTGGNQPQHF. Variable domain in full (rest from reference TRBV28 and TRBJ1-5): DVKVTQSSRYLVKRTGEKVFLECVQDMDHENMFWYRQDPGLGLRLIYFSYDVKMKEKGDIPEGYSVSREKKERFSLILESASTNQTSMYLCASRVGGTGGNQPQHFGDGTRLSIL.

The chain uses TRBV7-2 and TRBJ2-7, with 8 bases lining up with TRBD2. This CDR3 comprises 17 residues. Trimming at V came to 1 base and at J to 4 bases, leaving 12 bases not matched to a gene. CDR1 is SGHTA and CDR2 is FQGNSA in the germline V gene. For the CDR3, the DNA is TGTGCCAGCAGCTTAGGAATGGAGCGGGAGACTGCTTACGAGCAGTACTTC. It translates to CASSLGMERETAYEQYF.

The J gene is TRBJ2-4, the V gene TRBV19, with D possibly matching TRBD1 (6 bases). This CDR3 region has 15 residues. The ends were cut back, 7 bases at V and 0 bases at J, with 13 bases in the middle. Looked up from germline, CDR1 is LNHDA and CDR2 is SQIVND (reference sequence). CDR3: CASTGQGLAKNIQYF. The CDR3 DNA reads as TGTGCCAGTACAGGGCAGGGGCTAGCCAAAAACATTCAGTACTTC. The full variable domain, with the rest looked up from reference TRBV19 and TRBJ2-4, is DGGITQSPKYLFRKEGQNVTLSCEQNLNHDAMYWYRQDPGQGLRLIYYSQIVNDFQKGDIAEGYSVSREKKESFPLTVTSAQKNPTAFYLCASTGQGLAKNIQYFGAGTRLSVL.

The rearrangement links TRBV5-1 to TRBJ2-5; possibly TRBD2 for D (6 bases). The CDR3 spans 12 residues. In germline, CDR1 is SGHRS, CDR2 YFSETQ. V gave up 6 bases and J gave up 11 bases, with 17 bases separating them. In nucleotides, the CDR3 is TGCGCCAGCACCCCAGAGTGGGGGGAGCAGTACTTC. Protein: CASTPEWGEQYF.

This clone was picked up a small number of times. This chain uses TRBV15 with TRBJ2-7; 10 bases line up with TRBD1. From germline, CDR1 is LNHNV and CDR2 YYDKDF (reference sequence). V lost 3 bases and J lost 7; bases outside the gene matches: 9. The CDR3 is made up of 15 amino acids. This chain's CDR3 is CATSREGQGPREQYF. The CDR3 DNA reads as TGTGCCACCAGCAGGGAGGGACAGGGGCCGAGGGAGCAGTACTTC.

The chain carries TRBV9 and TRBJ1-3; unclear D gene. Trimming took off 2 bases at V and 0 bases at J, with 6 bases between the two ends. CDR1 is SGDLS and CDR2 is YYNGEE in the germline V gene. The CDR3 runs 14 residues. Here the CDR3 DNA reads TGTGCCAGCAGCGTCGGGATCTCTGGAAACACCATATATTTT. Translating gives CASSVGISGNTIYF.

In this sample, this clone turned up once. V and J are TRBV6-5 and TRBJ2-7; 11 nucleotides align to TRBD1. J lost 7 bases, V lost 7 bases, and 12 bases had no gene match. This CDR3 contains 15 residues. Germline-derived CDR1 and CDR2 are MNHEY and SVGAGI. In DNA, the CDR3 is TGTGCCAGCATTGCATTTCCGGGACAGGGGGGTGAGCAGTACTTC. This gives the protein CASIAFPGQGGEQYF.

The V gene is TRBV9, the J gene TRBJ1-5; D unclear. Germline values: CDR1 SGDLS, CDR2 YYNGEE. V was pared by 3 bases and J by 0 bases, with 4 bases between. The CDR3 extends over 13 amino acids. CDR3 residues: CASSAYSNQPQHF. CDR3 nucleotide sequence: TGTGCCAGCAGCGCCTATAGCAATCAGCCCCAGCATTTT.

This chain links TRBV5-8 with TRBJ1-2; D is perhaps TRBD1 (5 bases). The CDR3 is 14 amino acids. The germline V gene encodes CDR1 SGHTS and CDR2 YDEGEE. With 0 bases removed from V and 1 base from J, the gap between germline ends came to 7 bases. DNA for the CDR3: TGTGCCAGCAGCTTGGAAGACAGTAACTATGGCTACACCTTC. Its protein product is CASSLEDSNYGYTF.

The chain combines TRBV6-6 with TRBJ2-3; 8 bases agree with TRBD1. Germline-derived CDR1 and CDR2 are MNHNY and SVGAGI (reference sequence). This CDR3 is built from 16 residues. Trimming cost V 2 bases and J 0 bases; bases outside gene matches: 4. The DNA of the CDR3 is TGTGCCAGCAGTTACCCCGGACAGGGAAGCACAGATACGCAGTATTTT. Translating gives CASSYPGQGSTDTQYF.

This chain connects TRBV29-1 to TRBJ1-2, with 7 bases matching TRBD1. The germline V gene has CDR1 SQVTM and CDR2 ANQGSEA. CDR3 length: 16 residues. Trimming removed 4 bases from V and 0 bases from J; junction bases left unmatched: 11. CDR3 region: CSVVGTESSTNYGYTF. CDR3 nucleotides: TGCAGCGTTGTCGGGACAGAGTCTAGTACTAACTATGGCTACACCTTC. Full variable domain (remainder filled in from reference TRBV29-1 and TRBJ1-2): SAVISQKPSRDICQRGTSLTIQCQVDSQVTMMFWYRQQPGQSLTLIATANQGSEATYESGFVIDKFPISRPNLTFSTLTVSNMSPEDSSIYLCSVVGTESSTNYGYTFGSGTRLTVV.

V is TRBV7-2 and J is TRBJ2-2, with TRBD1 identical over 11 bases. CDR1 is SGHTA, CDR2 FQGNSA, per germline. The V and J ends lost 6 bases and 4 bases, in that order; junction bases with no gene match: 4. This CDR3 is 15 amino acids long. CDR3 coding DNA: TGTGCCAGCAGTCACGGGACAGGGGGCACCGGGGAGCTGTTTTTT. Translation: CASSHGTGGTGELFF.

The genes are TRBV7-8 and TRBJ2-7; 11 bases fit TRBD2. The CDR3 totals 15 residues. V trimming: 5 bases; J trimming: 4 bases; junction bases outside the gene matches: 7. CDR1 is SGHVS, CDR2 FQNEAQ, per germline. CDR3: CASSKMSSGGYEQYF. DNA of the CDR3: TGTGCCAGCAGCAAGATGTCTAGCGGGGGGTACGAGCAGTACTTC.

For this clone: Its ends do not fully match the called genes, so a read error is possible. This rearrangement joins TRBV5-1 to TRBJ2-5; perhaps TRBD1 as D (7 bases). CDR1 and CDR2 from the germline V gene are SGHRS and YFSETQ. The CDR3 is 12 amino acids. The chain's CDR3 is CASRLFQGGLHF. CDR3 nucleotide sequence: TGCGCCAGCAGATTATTCCAGGGGGGTCTACACTTC.

This clone was seen just once. V usage is TRBV27 and J usage is TRBJ2-7; 7 bases map to TRBD2. In germline, CDR1 is MNHEY, CDR2 SMNVEV (reference sequence). There are 12 residues in the CDR3. V was clipped by 7 bases and J by 3 bases; unmatched bases: 3. This CDR3 is CASKGGSYEQYF. The CDR3, as DNA: TGTGCCAGCAAGGGCGGGAGCTACGAGCAGTACTTC.

The chain is built from TRBV5-6 and TRBJ1-1; the D is unclear. V lost 0 bases to trimming and J lost 10 bases, with 10 bases between them. There are 12 residues in the CDR3. The germline gives CDR1 SGHDT, CDR2 YYEEEE. The CDR3 is CASSLARSGAFF. The CDR3 DNA reads as TGTGCCAGCAGCTTGGCCAGGTCAGGAGCTTTCTTT.

Only one count was recorded for this clone. The chain recombines TRBV6-6 with TRBJ1-4; D perhaps matches TRBD1 (6 bases). This CDR3 spans 14 amino acids. The V end was cut by 5 bases, the J end by 8 bases, with 15 bases between. The V gene's germline CDR1 is MNHNY and CDR2 SVGAGI (reference sequence). CDR3 protein: CASSQGGSREKLFF. The CDR3 nucleotides read TGTGCCAGCAGTCAAGGGGGATCACGAGAAAAACTGTTTTTT.

CDR3 DNA sequence: TGTGCCAGCAGTGAGGGGCGAGGCCCAGGCTCCAAAAACATTCAGTACTTC. Its translation: CASSEGRGPGSKNIQYF. The rearrangement joins TRBV25-1 to TRBJ2-4; possibly TRBD1 for D (5 bases). CDR1 is MGHDK and CDR2 is SYGVNS in the germline V gene. This CDR3 has 17 residues. V was cut by 3 bases and J by 2 bases, with 17 bases left in between.

The CDR3 loop reads CASSSRQGGNQPQHF. DNA of the CDR3: TGTGCCAGCAGCTCCCGACAGGGAGGAAATCAGCCCCAGCATTTT. The chain carries TRBV7-8 and TRBJ1-5, with TRBD1 identical over 7 bases. With 4 bases clipped from V and 4 bases from J, the junction kept 7 bases outside the gene matches. The CDR3 sequence is 15 residues long. CDR1 is SGHVS and CDR2 is FQNEAQ in the germline V gene.

This rearrangement joins TRBV15 to TRBJ2-1; 7 bases line up with TRBD2. With 8 bases clipped from V and 5 bases from J, the junction kept 12 bases outside the gene matches. The germline V gene encodes CDR1 LNHNV and CDR2 YYDKDF (reference sequence). The CDR3 totals 15 residues. The CDR3 nucleotides are TGTGCCACCTCCCTTAAAGCGGGATGGAACAATGAGCAGTTCTTC. It is translated as CATSLKAGWNNEQFF.

CDR3 sequence (DNA): TGTGCCAGCAGCTTGGCCAGGGGGAACACTGAAGCTTTCTTT. It yields the protein CASSLARGNTEAFF. The chain combines TRBV5-4 with TRBJ1-1, with D perhaps matching TRBD1 (6 bases). This CDR3 comprises 14 residues. Trimming shortened V by 0 bases and J by 1 base, and 7 bases separated the two germline ends. The V gene's germline CDR1 is SGHNT and CDR2 YYREEE (reference sequence).

This clone was observed once. The chain couples TRBV5-8 to TRBJ1-1; D call uncertain. CDR3 size: 15 residues. Between the trimmed V and J ends, which lost 2 bases and 1 base, there was a span of 12 bases. Germline-derived CDR1 and CDR2 are SGHTS and YDEGEE. CDR3 sequence reads: CASSFVGFQNTEAFF. The CDR3 nucleotides are TGTGCCAGCAGCTTCGTGGGCTTTCAGAACACTGAAGCTTTCTTT.

The J gene is TRBJ2-1, the V gene TRBV4-2; 13 bases line up with TRBD2. CDR3 length: 17 amino acids. The germline V gene has CDR1 LGHNA and CDR2 YNFKEQ. The J segment lost 5 bases and the V segment lost 4 bases, leaving 8 bases of the junction unmatched. The CDR3: CASSPWLGLAGNNEQFF. The CDR3 DNA reads as TGTGCCAGCAGCCCCTGGTTGGGACTAGCGGGAAACAATGAGCAGTTCTTC.

The V call is TRBV5-6, the J call TRBJ2-3, with 9 bases lining up with TRBD2. CDR3 length: 17 amino acids. The V and J ends lost 4 bases and 2 bases, in that order; junction bases with no gene match: 11. Germline CDR1 SGHDT, CDR2 YYEEEE. The DNA for the CDR3 is TGTGCCAGCAGCCCGGGACTAGCTCCAGGCTACACAGATACGCAGTATTTT. It codes for CASSPGLAPGYTDTQYF.

V and J are TRBV6-6 and TRBJ2-4; no reliable D call. The CDR3 is 14 residues long. With 11 bases removed from V and 1 base from J, the gap between germline ends came to 15 bases. The germline gives CDR1 MNHNY, CDR2 SVGAGI (reference sequence). Here the CDR3 DNA reads TGTGCCGCGAATTCCCCCGGTGCCAAAAACATTCAGTACTTC. It specifies CAANSPGAKNIQYF.